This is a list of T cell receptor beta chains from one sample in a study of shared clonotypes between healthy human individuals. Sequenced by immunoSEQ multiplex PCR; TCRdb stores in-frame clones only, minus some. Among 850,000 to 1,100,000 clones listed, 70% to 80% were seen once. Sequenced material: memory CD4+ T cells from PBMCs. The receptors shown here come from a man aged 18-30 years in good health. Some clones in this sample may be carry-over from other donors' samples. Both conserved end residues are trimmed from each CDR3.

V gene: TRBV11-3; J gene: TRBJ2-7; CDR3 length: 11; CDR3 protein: ASSVGGTYEQY
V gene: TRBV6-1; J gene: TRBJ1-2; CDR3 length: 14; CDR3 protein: ASSDWTGTANYGYT
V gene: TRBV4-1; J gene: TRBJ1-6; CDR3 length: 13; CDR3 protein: ASSRTRQGGSPLH
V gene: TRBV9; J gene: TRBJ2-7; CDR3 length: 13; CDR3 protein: ASSSRDRDVDEQY
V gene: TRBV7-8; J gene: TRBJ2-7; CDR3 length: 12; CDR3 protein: ASSRGRASYEQY
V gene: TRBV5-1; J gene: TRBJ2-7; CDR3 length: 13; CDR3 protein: ASSLGLPGRYEQY
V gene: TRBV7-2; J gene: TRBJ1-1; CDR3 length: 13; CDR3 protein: ASRGGTGAYTEAF
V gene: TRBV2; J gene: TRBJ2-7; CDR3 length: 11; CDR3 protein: ATGGPALLEQY
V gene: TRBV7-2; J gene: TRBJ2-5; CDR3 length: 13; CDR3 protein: ASSSTAASFWTQY
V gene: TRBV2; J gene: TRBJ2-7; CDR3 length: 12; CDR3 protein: ASRKTGSIHEQY
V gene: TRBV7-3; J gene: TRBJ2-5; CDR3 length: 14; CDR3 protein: ASSLMGRGLGETQY
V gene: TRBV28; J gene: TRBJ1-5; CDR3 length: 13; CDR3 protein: ASSFILGSNQPQH
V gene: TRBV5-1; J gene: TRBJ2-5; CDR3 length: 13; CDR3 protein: ASSGGQGGGETQY
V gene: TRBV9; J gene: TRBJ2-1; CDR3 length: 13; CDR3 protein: ASSVSGSSYNEQF
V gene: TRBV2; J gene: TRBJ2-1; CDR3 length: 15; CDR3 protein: ASSTSGLAGSYNEQF
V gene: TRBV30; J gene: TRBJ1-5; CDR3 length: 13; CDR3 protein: AWNPPGVGNQPQH
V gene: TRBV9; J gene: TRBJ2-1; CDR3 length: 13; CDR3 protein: ASSVGAGGYNEQF
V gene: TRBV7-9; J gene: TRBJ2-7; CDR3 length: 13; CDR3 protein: ASSLGLFRGGEQY
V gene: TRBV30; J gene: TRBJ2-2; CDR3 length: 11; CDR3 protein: AWKGQNTGELF
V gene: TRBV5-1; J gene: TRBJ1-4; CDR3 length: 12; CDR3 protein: ASRAGQSNEKLF
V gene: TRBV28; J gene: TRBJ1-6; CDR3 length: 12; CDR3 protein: ASSLIQGNSPLH
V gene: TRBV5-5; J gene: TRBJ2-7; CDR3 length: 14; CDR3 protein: ASSLFGPAAGDEQY
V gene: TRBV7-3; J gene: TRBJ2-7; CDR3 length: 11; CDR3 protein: ASSPPGGGLLT
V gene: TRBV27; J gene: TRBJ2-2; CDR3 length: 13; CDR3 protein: ASSYSTPNTGELF
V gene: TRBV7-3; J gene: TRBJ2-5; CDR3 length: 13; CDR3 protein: ASSFPEGGQETQY
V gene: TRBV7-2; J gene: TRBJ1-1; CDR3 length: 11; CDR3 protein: ASSFFMNTEAF
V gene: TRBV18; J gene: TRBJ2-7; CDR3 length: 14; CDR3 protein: ASSPTGTSGSYEQY
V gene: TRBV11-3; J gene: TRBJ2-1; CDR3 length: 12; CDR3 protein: ASSRGIGSDEQF
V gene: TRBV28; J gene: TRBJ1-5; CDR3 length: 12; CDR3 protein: ASSLAQGYQPQH
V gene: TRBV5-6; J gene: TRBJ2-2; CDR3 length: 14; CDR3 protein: ASSPGGPTRTGELF
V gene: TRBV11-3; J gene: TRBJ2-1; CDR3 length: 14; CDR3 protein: ASSLGGLRSYNEQF
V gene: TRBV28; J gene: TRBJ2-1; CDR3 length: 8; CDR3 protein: ATTGSEQF
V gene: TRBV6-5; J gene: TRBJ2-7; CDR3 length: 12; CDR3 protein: ATRRELQSYEQY